Listed below are T cell receptor beta chains from one sample, sequenced in a study of breast tumors, draining lymph nodes, adjacent tissues. Via MiXCR, TCRdb re-called the multiplex PCR reads, giving one row per CDR3 protein. The table has some 120,000 distinct CDR3 sequences, around 20% seen once. The sample consisted of axillary lymph node tissue. These receptors were collected from a female donor with breast cancer. Some clones in this sample may be carry-over from other donors' samples. Each CDR3 is given with its conserved first and last residue. The D gene is left open where the match is weak. Not every row has a clone size; where given, it reads once, few, many or a size class.

D,J,V,size,DNA,CDR3
NA,TRBJ1-6,TRBV5-6,many,TGTGCCAGCAGCTTGCCTTGGGACGGAAGTAATTCACCCCTCCACTTT,CASSLPWDGSNSPLHF
NA,TRBJ1-1,TRBV7-9,NA,TGTGCCAGCAGCATAGGAGGGCAGGGCAGTCTGAACACTGAAGCTTTCTTT,CASSIGGQGSLNTEAFF
NA,TRBJ2-2,TRBV5-1,few,TGCGCCAGCAGCCCGGCTAGGGCCGCGAACACCGGGGAGCTGTTTTTT,CASSPARAANTGELFF
NA,TRBJ2-5,TRBV20-1,many,TGCAGTGCTAGAGACCCAATGGTTGGCATACAAGAGACCCAGTACTTC,CSARDPMVGIQETQYF
NA,TRBJ1-5,TRBV6-1,NA,TGTGCCAGCAGTGAAGTATCCGGTTCTGGGGCTCCCCAGCATTTT,CASSEVSGSGAPQHF
NA,TRBJ1-2,TRBV3-1,many,TGTGCCAGCAGCCAAGTGACCGACCGTGGCTACACCTTC,CASSQVTDRGYTF
NA,TRBJ2-1,TRBV9,once,TGTGCCAGCAGCGTAGAGCCAGTGGGCTCCTACAATGAGCAGTTCTTC,CASSVEPVGSYNEQFF
NA,TRBJ2-7,TRBV7-8,many,TGTGCCAGCAGCTTAGATATAGTTTACGAGCAGTACTTC,CASSLDIVYEQYF
NA,TRBJ1-6,TRBV5-1,NA,TGCGCCAGTAGCTTGAGTTGGGTTCGTAATTCACTCCTCCACTTT,CASSLSWVRNSLLHF
TRBD2,TRBJ2-5,TRBV9,many,TGTGCCAGCAGCGTAGGAGGAGCTAGCGGGAGCGAGACCCAGTACTTC,CASSVGGASGSETQYF
NA,TRBJ1-5,TRBV6-5,NA,TGTGCCAGCCGACAGGATGGCAGTCAGCCCCAGCATTTT,CASRQDGSQPQHF
NA,TRBJ2-3,TRBV10-1,many,TGCGCCAGCAGTGTTGGTGTTAGGGAAGTTCGAGGCACAGATACGCAGTATTTT,CASSVGVREVRGTDTQYF
TRBD2,TRBJ2-1,TRBV3-1,few,TGTGCCAGCAGCCAAGTAGCGGGAAACAATGAGCAGTTCTTC,CASSQVAGNNEQFF
NA,TRBJ2-7,TRBV9,many,TGTGCCAGCAGCGCAACCGGGACCCCATCCTACGAGCAGTACTTC,CASSATGTPSYEQYF
NA,TRBJ1-1,TRBV7-6,NA,TGTGCCAGCAGCTTAGTTCGATTGAACACTGAAGCTTTCTTT,CASSLVRLNTEAFF
TRBD2,TRBJ2-3,TRBV5-5,many,TGTGCCAGCAGTTACTACAGCGGGGACACAGATACGCAGTATTTT,CASSYYSGDTDTQYF
NA,TRBJ1-1,TRBV11-3,NA,TGTGCCAGCAGCTTAGTTTGGGGGACTGAAGCTTTCTTT,CASSLVWGTEAFF
TRBD1,TRBJ1-2,TRBV7-2,many,TGTGCCAGCAGCCACCGGGACAGGGTGTCGCTATATGGCTACACCTTC,CASSHRDRVSLYGYTF
NA,TRBJ1-2,TRBV14,many,TGTGCCAGCAGCCCTAATTTGTTGGTTGACTATGGCTACACCTTC,CASSPNLLVDYGYTF
TRBD1,TRBJ1-2,TRBV5-6,medium-sized,TGTGCCAGCAGCTGGGAGGGGGCGCGGAGCTATGGCTACACCTTC,CASSWEGARSYGYTF
TRBD1,TRBJ1-1,TRBV19,NA,TGTGCCAGTAGTAAACATACAGGGGTTAGGCGTTTGGACACTGAAGCTTTCTTT,CASSKHTGVRRLDTEAFF
TRBD2,TRBJ2-1,TRBV5-1,many,TGCGCCAGCATGACTAGCGGGAGCCACAATGAGCAGTTCTTC,CASMTSGSHNEQFF
NA,TRBJ1-5,TRBV20-1,many,TGCAGTGCAAGAACAGGAGGGCATAGCAATCAGCCCCAGCATTTT,CSARTGGHSNQPQHF
NA,TRBJ2-5,TRBV5-1,many,TGCGCCAGCAGCAGGTCGGTGGATCAAGAGACCCAGTACTTC,CASSRSVDQETQYF
NA,TRBJ2-4,TRBV19,NA,TGTGCCAGTAGTATTGAGGGGCGCGGCAAAAACATTCAGTACTTC,CASSIEGRGKNIQYF
NA,TRBJ1-6,TRBV7-9,many,TGTGCCAGCAGCGAACGGGGTGCTAATTCACCCCTCCACTTT,CASSERGANSPLHF
NA,TRBJ1-6,TRBV5-4,many,TGTGCCAGCAGAACTGCATGGGCCGGACCCCTCCACTTT,CASRTAWAGPLHF
NA,TRBJ2-3,TRBV5-1,many,TGCGCCAGCAGCTTGGTAAAGGGAAGCACAGATACGCAGTATTTT,CASSLVKGSTDTQYF
NA,TRBJ2-7,TRBV7-2,many,TGTGCCAGCAGCCTAACTGGGGAGCAGTACTTC,CASSLTGEQYF
NA,TRBJ2-2,TRBV7-2,many,TGTGCCAGCAGCTTAGACAACACCGGGGAGCTGTTTTTT,CASSLDNTGELFF
TRBD1,TRBJ1-4,TRBV6-6,few,TGTGCCAGCAGTCCCCACAGGGGAACGGATGAAAAACTGTTTTTT,CASSPHRGTDEKLFF
NA,TRBJ1-6,TRBV28,many,TGTGCCAGCAGTTCCAGAGCTTATTCACCCCTCCACTTT,CASSSRAYSPLHF
NA,TRBJ1-2,TRBV20-1,many,TGCAGTGCTAATAGGAGGGAGATGGGGGGCTACACCTTC,CSANRREMGGYTF
NA,TRBJ2-7,TRBV3-1,many,TGTGCCAGCAGCCACGCTTCGGGGGCGCGCGAGCAGTACTTC,CASSHASGAREQYF
NA,TRBJ2-2,TRBV29-1,many,TGCAGCGTTGACAGGGGTAGCACCGGGGAGCTGTTTTTT,CSVDRGSTGELFF
NA,TRBJ1-5,TRBV6-5,NA,TGTGCCAGCAGCCCGTACATGGCCCAGCCCCAGCATTTT,CASSPYMAQPQHF
TRBD2,TRBJ2-7,TRBV12-3/TRBV12-4,many,TGTGCCAGCACCCCGGGGCTAGCGGGTATTTACGAGCAGTACTTC,CASTPGLAGIYEQYF
TRBD2,TRBJ2-5,TRBV15,many,TGTGCCACCAGCAGATCCAGCGGGGGGGAGACCCAGTACTTC,CATSRSSGGETQYF
NA,TRBJ2-2,TRBV7-9,many,TGTGCCAGCAGCTCCTCAGGGGCGGACGGGGAGCTGTTTTTT,CASSSSGADGELFF
NA,TRBJ2-6,TRBV19,NA,TGTGCCAGTAGCCCAGACGGTAGCTCTGGGGCCAACGTCCTGACTTTC,CASSPDGSSGANVLTF
TRBD1,TRBJ1-1,TRBV11-3,NA,TGTGCCAGCAGTCCGGGACAGGGCAGTACTGAAGCTTTCTTT,CASSPGQGSTEAFF
NA,TRBJ1-6,TRBV11-2,many,TGTGCCAGCAGCCCGACGGCTGTTTCACCCCTCCACTTT,CASSPTAVSPLHF
NA,TRBJ2-1,TRBV4-2,many,TGTGCCAGCAGCCGTACTTTAAATCTGGGGGCCGCTTTCAATGAGCAGTTCTTC,CASSRTLNLGAAFNEQFF
NA,TRBJ2-7,TRBV20-1,many,TGCAGCTTCCCCGGGGGGCGGAACTACGAGCAGTACTTC,CSFPGGRNYEQYF
NA,TRBJ2-7,TRBV10-3,many,TGTGCCATCAGTGATGAGGGGAGGGGGGGCTACGAGCAGTACTTC,CAISDEGRGGYEQYF
NA,TRBJ2-2,TRBV4-2,many,TGTGCCAGCAGCCAAGAAGGGGGGACGAACACCGGGGAGCTGTTTTTT,CASSQEGGTNTGELFF
TRBD1,TRBJ2-3,TRBV6-5,many,TGTGCCACCCAGAGGGGGACAGCGAGGAGTGATACGCAGTATTTT,CATQRGTARSDTQYF
TRBD1,TRBJ2-5,TRBV15,many,TGTGCCACCAGCAGAGACTTGGGGACAGGGGTCGAGACCCAGTACTTC,CATSRDLGTGVETQYF
NA,TRBJ1-6,TRBV7-3,many,TGTGCCAGCAGCTTAAGTGCAGGGGCGGATTCACCCCTCCACTTT,CASSLSAGADSPLHF
TRBD2,TRBJ2-1,TRBV20-1,NA,TGCGGTGCTAGTGTGGGACTAGCGGGGCACAATGAGCAGATCTTC,CGASVGLAGHNEQIF
NA,TRBJ2-3,TRBV18,few,TGTGCCAGCTCACCACCGGAAAGAACCACAGATACGCAGTATTTT,CASSPPERTTDTQYF
TRBD2,TRBJ2-2,TRBV5-4,many,TGTGCCATCCCCAAGCGGGGGGGCCGCGGCACCGGGGAGCTGTTTTTT,CAIPKRGGRGTGELFF
NA,TRBJ2-1,TRBV2,many,TGTGCCAGCAGTGAGGGAATAGGGGGAATTAATGAGCAGTTCTTC,CASSEGIGGINEQFF
TRBD2,TRBJ2-1,TRBV7-3,many,TGTGCCAGCAGCTTAACACACGGGACTAGCGGGGGTTACAATGAGCAGTTCTTC,CASSLTHGTSGGYNEQFF
NA,TRBJ2-1,TRBV4-1,few,TGCGCCAGCAGCCAAGAGTCAGTCGGTGAGCAGTTCTTC,CASSQESVGEQFF